Below are 23 T cell receptor beta chains sequenced from a single sample in a study of blood T cell repertoires in COVID-19. Produced via immunoSEQ multiplex PCR; TCRdb's table is partial and in-frame only. The sample yields approximately 61,000 clones, 65% to 80% seen once. Sequences were obtained from peripheral blood. The source is a woman in her 70s with acute or convalescent COVID-19.

This clone came up a few times. J is TRBJ1-2 and V is TRBV27, with 10 nucleotides matching TRBD1. V trimming: 7 bases; J trimming: 6 bases; junction bases outside the gene matches: 2. Germline V gives CDR1 MNHEY, CDR2 SMNVEV (reference sequence). This CDR3 spans 12 amino acids. Written as DNA, the CDR3 is TGTGCCAGCACTGGGACAGGGGATGGCTACACCTTC. Translated, it gives CASTGTGDGYTF.

V usage is TRBV13 and J usage is TRBJ2-1; 7 bases are shared with TRBD2. Germline CDR1 PRHDT, CDR2 FYEKMQ (reference sequence). V dropped 0 bases and J dropped 5; count of bases not matched to a gene: 4. The CDR3 contains 15 residues. CDR3 sequence reads: CASSLGSGRDNEQFF. The CDR3 bases are TGTGCCAGCAGCTTAGGTAGCGGGCGTGACAATGAGCAGTTCTTC.

The chain links TRBV7-2 to TRBJ1-4; D unclear. This CDR3 region has 14 residues. Germline assignment: CDR1 SGHTA and CDR2 FQGNSA. The germline V and J ends were trimmed by 1 base and 7 bases, with 10 bases remaining between them. The CDR3 DNA reads TGTGCCAGCAGCTTAGGGGCCCCTGGTGAAAAACTGTTTTTT. Amino acid sequence: CASSLGAPGEKLFF.

In its sample, this clone was seen once. J is TRBJ2-7 and V is TRBV29-1, with 9 positions matching TRBD1. The length of the CDR3 is 13 residues. CDR1 and CDR2 from the germline V gene are SQVTM and ANQGSEA. V shed 4 bases and J 6 bases; nucleotides not matched to a gene: 7. The CDR3 nucleotides read TGCAGCGTTGGGGCCGGGACAGGGCGCGAGCAGTACTTC. Encoded protein: CSVGAGTGREQYF.

This sequence joins TRBV5-1 and TRBJ2-1; TRBD2 matches 10 bases. The germline V gene encodes CDR1 SGHRS and CDR2 YFSETQ. J lost 2 bases, V lost 2 bases, and 1 base had no gene match. The CDR3 contains 15 residues. CDR3 DNA sequence: TGCGCCAGCAGCTTCAGCGGGGGGGCCTACAATGAGCAGTTCTTC. This codes for CASSFSGGAYNEQFF.

The sample holds one count of this clone. The chain is built from TRBV5-1 and TRBJ2-3, with TRBD1 matching over 7 bases. After removal of 1 base from V and 0 bases from J, the junction contained 2 bases not matched to a gene. The V gene's germline CDR1 is SGHRS and CDR2 YFSETQ. The CDR3 extends over 15 amino acids. The CDR3 DNA is TGCGCCAGCAGCTTGAGGGGGCCGAGCACAGATACGCAGTATTTT. Its protein is CASSLRGPSTDTQYF. Filled out from reference TRBV5-1 and TRBJ2-3, the complete variable domain reads KAGVTQTPRYLIKTRGQQVTLSCSPISGHRSVSWYQQTPGQGLQFLFEYFSETQRNKGNFPGRFSGRQFSNSRSEMNVSTLELGDSALYLCASSLRGPSTDTQYFGPGTRLTVL.

This clone appeared once. The rearrangement joins TRBV5-6 to TRBJ1-2; D not resolved. V shed 1 base and J shed 2 bases, with 9 bases lying between them. This CDR3 region has 14 residues. Per the germline V gene, CDR1 is SGHDT and CDR2 is YYEEEE. This CDR3 reads CASSLPGRNYGYTF. The CDR3 nucleotides are TGTGCCAGCAGCTTGCCGGGGAGGAACTATGGCTACACCTTC.

The chain combines TRBV7-2 with TRBJ2-1, with 7 positions matching TRBD2. The germline V gene has CDR1 SGHTA and CDR2 FQGNSA. V was clipped by 5 bases and J by 5 bases; unmatched bases: 6. This CDR3 contains 14 residues. CDR3 protein: CASSGIGGDNEQFF. CDR3 nucleotide sequence: TGTGCCAGCAGCGGGATTGGGGGGGACAATGAGCAGTTCTTC.

The chain carries TRBV3-1 (or the pseudogene TRBV3-2) and TRBJ1-6; no firm D call. The CDR3 totals 15 residues. Per the germline V gene, CDR1 is LGHDT and CDR2 is YNNKEL (reference sequence). V lost 1 base and J 7 bases, leaving 11 bases between the germline ends. The CDR3 here is CASSQGRAWNSPLHF. The DNA of the CDR3 is TGTGCCAGCAGCCAAGGGAGGGCTTGGAATTCACCCCTCCACTTT.

The gene calls are TRBV6-1 and TRBJ2-3; 8 bases fit TRBD2. Per the germline V gene, CDR1 is MNHNS and CDR2 is SASEGT. V lost 4 bases, J lost 5 bases, and 11 bases stayed unmatched. The CDR3 extends over 16 amino acids. Written as DNA, the CDR3 is TGTGCCAGCAGTGGTGGTGCACGGGGGGGTGGAGATACGCAGTATTTT. This codes for CASSGGARGGGDTQYF.

The CDR3 region is CASSLAGQSSGNTIYF. As DNA, the CDR3 is TGCGCCAGCAGCCTGGCCGGACAAAGCTCTGGAAACACCATATATTTT. The chain couples TRBV5-1 to TRBJ1-3; the D gene is possibly TRBD1 (5 bases). CDR3 length: 16 residues. Germline assignment: CDR1 SGHRS and CDR2 YFSETQ. V was cut by 4 bases and J by 0 bases, with 14 bases left in between.

The V call is TRBV9, the J call TRBJ1-1, with unresolved D. Germline V gene data show CDR1 as SGDLS and CDR2 as YYNGEE. The CDR3 consists of 15 residues. Trimming removed 0 bases from V and 0 bases from J, with 9 bases in between. The CDR3 loop is CASSVGAQLNTEAFF. CDR3 nucleotide sequence: TGTGCCAGCAGCGTAGGCGCACAGCTGAACACTGAAGCTTTCTTT.

This rearrangement joins TRBV21-1 to TRBJ1-2. TRBV21-1 is labeled a pseudogene. CDR3 length: 17 residues. The CDR3 is CASHTRPREGVSCGYTF. CDR3 sequence (DNA): TGTGCCAGCCACACCAGGCCCAGGGAGGGGGTTTCCTGTGGCTACACCTTC.

The chain is built from TRBV5-8 and TRBJ2-6; 8 bases agree with TRBD1. CDR1 is SGHTS, CDR2 YDEGEE, per germline. The CDR3 extends over 19 amino acids. V dropped 0 bases and J dropped 0; count of bases not matched to a gene: 8. The DNA for the CDR3 is TGTGCCAGCAGCTTGGGTCGAACAGGGGGTTTCTCTGGGGCCAACGTCCTGACTTTC. It encodes CASSLGRTGGFSGANVLTF.

The genes are TRBV10-2 and TRBJ1-5; D is uncertain. Germline lookup yields CDR1 WSHSY and CDR2 SAAADI. The CDR3 covers 16 residues. Trimming stripped 2 bases from V and 2 bases from J, with 13 bases between. The CDR3 nucleotides read TGCGCCAGCAGTGAGGTCAGGCAGGTTGGCAATCAGCCCCAGCATTTT. It is translated as CASSEVRQVGNQPQHF.

The V and J genes are TRBV28 and TRBJ1-1; D unclear. The CDR3 is made up of 16 amino acids. Germline V CDR1 and CDR2: MDHEN, SYDVKM. Trimming removed 8 bases from V and 6 bases from J, with 25 bases in between. The CDR3 here is CASGLVFRTGAPEAFF. Written as DNA, the CDR3 is TGTGCCAGCGGCTTAGTCTTTCGGACGGGAGCGCCTGAAGCTTTCTTT.

The chain employs TRBV7-2 and TRBJ2-1, with 9 bases fitting TRBD1. CDR3 length: 15 residues. Germline lookup yields CDR1 SGHTA and CDR2 FQGNSA. V dropped 5 bases and J dropped 0; count of bases not matched to a gene: 2. In nucleotides, the CDR3 is TGTGCCAGCAGCCTGGGACAGGGCTCCTACAATGAGCAGTTCTTC. Protein product: CASSLGQGSYNEQFF.

The gene calls are TRBV3-1 (or the pseudogene TRBV3-2) and TRBJ1-5; 8 bases map to TRBD1. The CDR3 length is 14 residues. The V gene's germline CDR1 is LGHDT and CDR2 YNNKEL (reference sequence). J lost 3 bases, V lost 4 bases, and 2 bases had no gene match. CDR3 loop: CASSRDRNNQPQHF. CDR3 coding DNA: TGTGCCAGCAGCCGGGACAGGAACAATCAGCCCCAGCATTTT.

The DNA for the CDR3 is TGTGCCAGCAGTTACTTACAGGGAGCGGCCTACAATGAGCAGTTCTTC. Its translation is CASSYLQGAAYNEQFF. This rearrangement joins TRBV6-5 to TRBJ2-1, with D tentatively TRBD1 (6 bases). The ends were cut back, 1 base at V and 2 bases at J, with 12 bases in the middle. The CDR3 totals 16 residues. Germline CDR1 is MNHEY and CDR2 is SVGAGI.

The rearrangement uses TRBV3-1 (or the pseudogene TRBV3-2) and TRBJ1-1; perhaps TRBD1 as D (5 bases). The V end lost 4 bases, the J end lost 8 bases, and 23 bases lay between the germline ends. CDR1 is LGHDT and CDR2 is YNNKEL in the germline V gene (reference sequence). The CDR3 has 16 amino acids. The CDR3: CASSRGSVGRVGEAFF. For the CDR3, the DNA is TGTGCCAGCAGCCGTGGATCGGTCGGCAGGGTAGGGGAAGCTTTCTTT.

The CDR3 is CSASLSPYEQYF. The CDR3 DNA is TGCAGTGCTAGTTTATCCCCCTACGAGCAGTACTTC. The J gene is TRBJ2-7, the V gene TRBV20-1; D is unresolved. CDR1 is DFQATT, CDR2 SNEGSKA, per germline (reference sequence). The CDR3 consists of 12 residues. Trimming took off 3 bases at V and 2 bases at J, with 8 bases between the two ends.

A word on this clone: At one end the junction does not follow the germline gene, possibly because of a read error. This rearrangement joins TRBV7-2 to TRBJ1-1, with 7 bases identical to TRBD1. The CDR3 extends over 13 amino acids. CDR1 is SGHTA, CDR2 FQGNSA, per germline. The CDR3 reads CASSPTGNPEAFF. In DNA, the CDR3 is TGTGCCAGCAGCCCGACAGGGAACCCTGAAGCTTTCTTT.

The chain recombines TRBV6-5 with TRBJ2-2, with TRBD2 as a possible D gene (6 bases). CDR1 and CDR2 (germline): MNHEY, SVGAGI. The CDR3 covers 13 residues. V dropped 8 bases and J dropped 8 bases, with 15 bases sitting between them. The DNA for the CDR3 is TGTGCCAGCTCCTGGGGGGTATCAGGGGAGCTGTTTTTT. Translated, it gives CASSWGVSGELFF.